Here is one T cell receptor (beta chain) with its context. What it binds is not known. The PCR had 60 Vbeta and 13 Jbeta primers. The assay was immunoSEQ multiplex PCR, and TCRdb's table has in-frame clones only and misses some. The table has 200,000 or so clones, more than 65% seen once. The data belong to a study of cytomegalovirus exposure and HLA in healthy donors. General study points: In vitro data verified three CMV-associated chains as specific for CMV antigens.

The V gene lost 6 bases and the J gene lost 2 bases, with 14 bases spanning the gap. The CDR3 contains 14 residues. Germline CDR1 MNHEY, CDR2 SMNVEV (reference sequence). This receptor was obtained from a woman aged 25-40 years in good health and CMV-seropositive. V usage is TRBV27 and J usage is TRBJ2-7; possible D gene TRBD2, 6 bases. Sequenced material: PBMCs. In DNA form, the CDR3 reads TGTGCCAGCAGACCACCTAGCGTAACCTACGAGCAGTACTTC. It encodes CASRPPSVTYEQYF.